The present T cell receptor beta chain was sequenced within a study of memory CD4+ T cells and cytomegalovirus serostatus. This table comes from immunoSEQ multiplex PCR, and its TCRdb copy is limited to in-frame clones, with some not included. There are about 25,000 clones in the sample; roughly 75% occur only once, and over 0.95% lies in the top ten. Single viable CD3+CD4+CD8-CD45RO+ cells were sorted as the memory CD4+ T cells. This CDR3 region has 14 residues. Germline CDR1 reads SGDLS; CDR2 reads YYNGEE. The germline V and J ends were trimmed by 1 base and 8 bases, with 10 bases remaining between them.

The origin of this receptor is an adult in good health and CMV-seronegative. Material: memory CD4+ T cells from blood. This sequence joins TRBV9 and TRBJ1-6; unclear D gene. The CDR3 DNA reads as TGTGCCAGCAGCGTAAGATCTTTGGATTCACCCCTCCACTTT. It specifies CASSVRSLDSPLHF.